Included here is one TCR beta chain sequence, with context. Its antigen remains unknown. Isolated RNA was reverse transcribed into cDNA used as the sequencing template. Some clones are missing from TCRdb's copy, which holds only in-frame ones; the method was immunoSEQ multiplex PCR. The data hold approximately 300,000 clones, with roughly 64% observed a single time. The data stem from a study of CD8+ T cells in alopecia areata. Whole-study context: Oral tofacitinib, 5 to 10 mg twice daily, was given in an open-label trial. A 6-month period off drug followed tofacitinib, which lasted 6 to 18 months.

Treatment here: oral pan-JAK inhibitor, 5-10 mg twice daily. Alopecia areata patients provided lesional scalp punch biopsies and peripheral blood, both collected for the study. Whole-study findings and limits: Scalp lesions, especially in alopecia totalis/universalis, had higher clonality than normal scalp.

CDR3 length: 15 residues. V dropped 6 bases and J dropped 10; count of bases not matched to a gene: 15. Germline CDR1 reads SEHNR; CDR2 reads FQNEAQ (reference sequence). The sample here was CD4+ T cells sorted from blood, taken at week 24, from a patient treated with tofacitinib. This sequence was found in a human donor with alopecia areata. The chain combines TRBV7-9 with TRBJ2-3, with 8 bases that match TRBD1. The CDR3 loop is CASSESRDRIRAQYF. CDR3 DNA sequence: TGTGCCAGCAGTGAATCTCGGGACAGGATAAGAGCGCAGTATTTT.